This T cell receptor beta chain was retrieved from a study of technical replicates of blood from several donors. Clones were read by immunoSEQ multiplex PCR, and TCRdb kept only the in-frame ones, dropping some. The data show 84,000 or so clones, around 94% seen once. V lost 1 base to trimming and J lost 4 bases; unmatched junction nucleotides: 4. The CDR3 is made up of 15 amino acids. In germline, CDR1 is SEHNR, CDR2 FQNEAQ (reference sequence). Input material: T cells isolated from PBMCs. This TCR derives from a human donor in good health. The chain recombines TRBV7-9 with TRBJ2-5, with 9 bases matching TRBD1. The CDR3 DNA reads as TGTGCCAGCAGCTTAGACAGGGGGCAGGGAGAGACCCAGTACTTC. Protein product: CASSLDRGQGETQYF. The full variable domain, completed using reference TRBV7-9 and TRBJ2-5, is DTGVSQNPRHKITKRGQNVTFRCDPISEHNRLYWYRQTLGQGPEFLTYFQNEAQLEKSRLLSDRFSAERPKGSFSTLEIQRTEQGDSAMYLCASSLDRGQGETQYFGPGTRLLVL.